The 25 T cell receptor beta chains below were found in one sample sequenced in a study of OX40 agonist ivuxolimab in advanced cancers. Generated by immunoSEQ multiplex PCR, the TCRdb table keeps only in-frame clones and is missing some. The sample includes some 58,000 clones, 70% to 90% of them seen just once. This sample comprised CD4+ or CD8+ T cells sorted from blood, obtained in a trial of the OX40 agonist ivuxolimab. These receptors were obtained from an adult with an advanced solid tumor such as melanoma, head and neck, liver or kidney cancer.

This chain uses TRBV5-1 with TRBJ2-3; D is unresolved. Germline V gene lookup returns CDR1 SGHRS and CDR2 YFSETQ. This CDR3 contains 14 residues. Trimming took 0 bases from V and 5 from J, leaving 10 bases between them. The CDR3 sequence: CASSLVIARDTQYF. CDR3 DNA: TGCGCCAGCAGCTTGGTAATAGCTCGAGATACGCAGTATTTT.

V and J are TRBV6-6 and TRBJ1-6, with D perhaps matching TRBD1 (6 bases). Trimming shortened V by 8 bases and J by 2 bases, and 10 bases separated the two germline ends. The germline CDR1 and CDR2 sequences are MNHNY and SVGAGI (reference sequence). The CDR3 extends over 14 amino acids. The CDR3 reads CASLTGPYNSPLHF. CDR3 coding DNA: TGTGCCAGCCTAACAGGGCCCTATAATTCACCCCTCCACTTT.

The CDR3: CASSSGGANYGYTF. CDR3 nucleotides: TGTGCCAGCAGCTCCGGAGGGGCTAACTATGGCTACACCTTC. The chain employs TRBV28 and TRBJ1-2; D is possibly TRBD1 (5 bases). In germline, CDR1 is MDHEN, CDR2 SYDVKM. Trimming removed 6 bases from V and 0 bases from J, with 11 bases in between. The CDR3 length is 14 residues.

This clone has a single count. The genes are TRBV28 and TRBJ1-4; tentatively, D is TRBD1 (5 bases). This CDR3 is built from 16 residues. CDR1 is MDHEN and CDR2 is SYDVKM in the germline V gene. Trimming took 4 bases from V and 7 from J, leaving 19 bases between them. CDR3: CASSSSGTRFSEKLFF. As DNA, the CDR3 is TGTGCCAGCAGTTCCTCCGGGACCCGATTTAGTGAAAAACTGTTTTTT.

This clone was recorded a few times. This chain joins TRBV4-1 and TRBJ2-1, with D unclear. CDR3 length: 11 amino acids. The germline V gene encodes CDR1 MGHRA and CDR2 YSYEKL. V dropped 2 bases and J dropped 8 bases, with 4 bases sitting between them. The CDR3 region is CASSQNYEQFF. CDR3 DNA: TGCGCCAGCAGCCAAAACTATGAGCAGTTCTTC.

This clone occurred a few times. This rearrangement joins TRBV7-3 to TRBJ2-1; D is uncertain. V lost 3 bases and J 5 bases, leaving 8 bases between the germline ends. Germline V gives CDR1 SGHTA, CDR2 FQGTGA. The CDR3 extends over 13 amino acids. The CDR3 DNA sequence: TGTGCCAGCAGCTTGGGTCCCAACAATGAGCAGTTCTTC. Translation gives CASSLGPNNEQFF.

CDR3 protein: CSGGETDTQYF. CDR3 DNA sequence: TGCAGCGGTGGAGAGACAGATACGCAGTATTTT. The gene calls are TRBV29-1 and TRBJ2-3, with D hard to call. Germline V gives CDR1 SQVTM, CDR2 ANQGSEA. The CDR3 covers 11 residues. V was shortened by 7 bases and J by 3 bases, with 8 bases between the two germline ends.

This chain links TRBV14 with TRBJ2-7; 9 bases fit TRBD2. CDR1 and CDR2 from the germline V gene are SGHDN and FVKESK. The length of the CDR3 is 16 residues. V gave up 5 bases and J gave up 0 bases; unmatched junction bases: 8. The CDR3 coding sequence is TGTGCCAGCAGCAGGCGGGCGGGAGGGCCCTCCTACGAGCAGTACTTC. It translates to CASSRRAGGPSYEQYF.

This chain connects TRBV5-1 to TRBJ1-4; D unclear. CDR3 size: 13 residues. Germline V gene data show CDR1 as SGHRS and CDR2 as YFSETQ. V was pared by 4 bases and J by 5 bases, with 9 bases between. The chain's CDR3 is CASSPDQNEKLFF. CDR3 in DNA: TGCGCCAGCAGCCCGGACCAAAATGAAAAACTGTTTTTT.

The chain carries TRBV28 and TRBJ2-5; D might be TRBD1 (5 bases). Germline lookup yields CDR1 MDHEN and CDR2 SYDVKM. V was cut by 5 bases and J by 5 bases, with 24 bases left in between. The CDR3 contains 17 residues. The CDR3: CASSPVDMAERGETQYF. DNA for the CDR3: TGTGCCAGCAGTCCCGTGGACATGGCTGAGCGTGGTGAGACCCAGTACTTC.

The V and J genes are TRBV11-2 and TRBJ2-1; 7 bases are a match to TRBD2. CDR1 and CDR2 from the germline V gene are SGHAT and FQNNGV. J was trimmed by 6 bases and V by 5 bases; bases with no gene match: 10. The CDR3 runs 15 residues. The CDR3 region is CASSRGVAGLNEQFF. The CDR3 DNA follows: TGTGCCAGCAGCCGGGGGGTAGCGGGCCTCAATGAGCAGTTCTTC.

The J gene is TRBJ2-2, the V gene TRBV7-3; 8 bases agree with TRBD2. This CDR3 is built from 17 residues. CDR1 is SGHTA and CDR2 is FQGTGA in the germline V gene. The trim removed 1 base at V and 5 bases at J, leaving 9 bases unmatched. For the CDR3, the DNA is TGTGCCAGCAGCTTAATTCCGGGACTAGTGGGAACCGGGGAGCTGTTTTTT. It yields the protein CASSLIPGLVGTGELFF.

The chain links TRBV28 to TRBJ1-5; 7 bases match TRBD1. Germline V gene sequence: CDR1 MDHEN, CDR2 SYDVKM. Losses at the gene ends were 7 bases for V and 1 base for J; bases not matched to a gene: 4. The CDR3 is 14 residues long. The CDR3 is CASISQGSNQPQHF. CDR3 in DNA: TGTGCCAGCATTTCACAGGGGAGCAATCAGCCCCAGCATTTT.

This chain joins TRBV27 and TRBJ1-1; D remains ambiguous. Germline V gene data show CDR1 as MNHEY and CDR2 as SMNVEV (reference sequence). Trimming cost V 3 bases and J 3 bases, with 8 bases left between them. The CDR3 is 13 residues long. CDR3 region: CASSLFKDTEAFF. CDR3 sequence (DNA): TGTGCCAGCAGTTTGTTCAAGGACACTGAAGCTTTCTTT.

The rearrangement joins TRBV5-1 to TRBJ2-1; perhaps TRBD1 as D (6 bases). The CDR3 loop spans 13 amino acids. The V gene's germline CDR1 is SGHRS and CDR2 YFSETQ. Trimming cost V 4 bases and J 4 bases, with 9 bases left between them. The CDR3 nucleotides read TGCGCCAGCAGCACAACAGGGTACAATGAGCAGTTCTTC. It specifies CASSTTGYNEQFF.

This clone was observed once. This chain connects TRBV7-9 to TRBJ2-3; TRBD1 matches 12 bases. CDR3 length: 16 residues. The trim removed 7 bases at V and 4 bases at J, leaving 9 bases unmatched. The V gene's germline CDR1 is SEHNR and CDR2 FQNEAQ (reference sequence). The CDR3 DNA reads TGTGCCAGCATCGCCGGGACAGGGGGCAGCTCAGATACGCAGTATTTT. Its protein is CASIAGTGGSSDTQYF.

This clone has a handful of counts. V is TRBV6-5 and J is TRBJ1-2; tentatively, D is TRBD1 (6 bases). The CDR3 has 14 residues. The V end lost 6 bases, the J end lost 8 bases, and 19 bases lay between the germline ends. Germline V CDR1 and CDR2: MNHEY, SVGAGI. CDR3 DNA sequence: TGTGCCAGCAGCCGAAAACAGGGCCCCGGGGGCTACACCTTC. The encoded protein is CASSRKQGPGGYTF.

The CDR3 sequence is CAISEDRPGYTF. The CDR3 DNA sequence: TGTGCCATCAGTGAAGACAGACCTGGCTACACCTTC. The rearrangement joins TRBV10-3 to TRBJ1-2; possibly TRBD1 for D (5 bases). Germline V gene lookup returns CDR1 ENHRY and CDR2 SYGVKD. The ends were cut back, 3 bases at V and 7 bases at J, with 9 bases in the middle. CDR3 length: 12 amino acids.

The chain links TRBV28 to TRBJ1-2; possible D gene TRBD1, 5 bases. CDR3 length equals 13 residues. Germline CDR1 reads MDHEN; CDR2 reads SYDVKM. V was cut by 7 bases and J by 4 bases, with 13 bases left in between. CDR3 nucleotides: TGTGCCAGCACCCCGTCGGGGCCCTATGGCTACACCTTC. This translates into CASTPSGPYGYTF.

This clone was observed a single time. The V call is TRBV27, the J call TRBJ2-7, with TRBD1 identical over 8 bases. This CDR3 is 14 amino acids long. Per germline, CDR1 MNHEY and CDR2 SMNVEV (reference sequence). J gave up 5 bases and V 6 bases, and 9 bases lay outside the gene matches. CDR3 in amino acids: CASRTRTGFDEQYF. CDR3 DNA sequence: TGTGCCAGCAGGACCCGGACAGGGTTCGACGAGCAGTACTTC.

This clone turned up a few times. The rearrangement uses TRBV28 and TRBJ2-7, with D maybe TRBD1 (6 bases). CDR1 MDHEN and CDR2 SYDVKM come from the germline V gene. The V end was cut by 6 bases, the J end by 1 base, with 10 bases between. There are 13 residues in the CDR3. CDR3 in amino acids: CASRTGFSYEQYF. CDR3 bases: TGTGCCAGCAGAACAGGGTTTTCCTACGAGCAGTACTTC.

This sequence joins TRBV5-1 and TRBJ1-2; D perhaps matches TRBD1 (6 bases). The CDR3 runs 14 residues. The V gene's germline CDR1 is SGHRS and CDR2 YFSETQ. V was shortened by 3 bases and J by 0 bases, with 9 bases between the two germline ends. In DNA form, the CDR3 reads TGCGCCAGCAGCTCCCGGACAGCTAACTATGGCTACACCTTC. It translates to CASSSRTANYGYTF.

The chain combines TRBV7-9 with TRBJ2-7, with D possibly matching TRBD2 (6 bases). CDR1 and CDR2 (germline): SEHNR, FQNEAQ (reference sequence). Trimming pared 5 bases from V and 3 bases from J, leaving 11 bases between. The CDR3 loop spans 13 amino acids. The CDR3 loop is CASSARESYEQYF. For the CDR3, the DNA is TGTGCCAGCAGCGCCCGGGAGAGCTACGAGCAGTACTTC.

On this clone itself: Compared with germline, one end of the junction differs, possibly owing to a read error. The genes are TRBV7-7 and TRBJ2-7; 7 bases are shared with TRBD1. From germline, CDR1 is SSHAT and CDR2 FNYEAQ (reference sequence). CDR3 length: 15 amino acids. Written as DNA, the CDR3 is TGTGCTAGCAGCCCGGGACAGAGCCCGTCCTACGAGCAGTACTTC. Residues: CASSPGQSPSYEQYF.

The CDR3 spells CASSLTDGYTF. DNA for the CDR3: TGTGCCAGCAGTTTAACAGATGGCTACACCTTC. J is TRBJ1-2 and V is TRBV28; D unclear. This CDR3 spans 11 amino acids. Germline-derived CDR1 and CDR2 are MDHEN and SYDVKM. V lost 2 bases and J 6 bases, leaving 4 bases between the germline ends.